This TCR beta chain was captured in a study of control samples from healthy donors and cancer patients. This CDR3 is built from 10 residues. Germline V lookup: CDR1 MNHEY, CDR2 SVGAGI. V was pared by 11 bases and J by 5 bases, with 9 bases between. Measured with immunoSEQ multiplex PCR; TCRdb has only the in-frame clones, and not every one. The sample yields more than 90,000 clones, approximately 90% seen once. The chain carries TRBV6-5 and TRBJ2-5, with unresolved D. The clonotype comes from a man aged 30-40 years in good health. Source material: blood. The CDR3 is CACRSETQYF. In DNA form, the CDR3 reads TGTGCCTGCCGAAGCGAGACCCAGTACTTC.